A single sample gave rise to the 16 T cell receptor beta chains below, sequenced in a study of tumor and adjacent non-tumor tissue in lung cancer. This sample's RNA came from whole unsorted tissue. The library came from three nested PCR rounds adapted from ARM-PCR protocols. TCRdb re-called the multiplex PCR reads with MiXCR, one entry per CDR3 protein. The table includes around 200,000 distinct CDR3 sequences, 71% detected once. The material sequenced was lung tumor tissue. The receptors shown here come from a man in his sixties with non-small cell lung cancer.

As to this clonotype: This could be a read error, since a much larger clone is one nucleotide away. The chain is built from TRBV20-1 and TRBJ2-1; the match to TRBD2 covers 9 bases. Germline CDR1 reads DFQATT; CDR2 reads SNEGSKA (reference sequence). The CDR3 has 16 amino acids. The CDR3 DNA is TGCGGTGTAAGGGGGTTAGCGGGGGCCTCCTACAATGAGCAGTTCTTC. This encodes CGVRGLAGASYNEQFF.

This chain uses TRBV6-5 with TRBJ2-3; 7 positions match TRBD1. With V trimmed by 10 bases and J by 8 bases, 18 bases remained unmatched. Germline lookup yields CDR1 MNHEY and CDR2 SVGAGI. The CDR3 spans 15 residues. The chain's CDR3 is CATRLVPGQSGTQYF. For the CDR3, the DNA is TGTGCCACCAGGCTTGTCCCGGGACAGTCCGGTACGCAGTATTTT.

There are a few counts of this clonotype. The chain carries TRBV6-5 and TRBJ1-2, with a tentative D call TRBD1 (5 bases). CDR3 length: 13 residues. Germline loops: CDR1 MNHEY, CDR2 SVGAGI. Here the CDR3 DNA reads TGTGTGAGGAGTGGGGCGACGTCATATGGCTACACCTTC. It specifies CVRSGATSYGYTF.

This clonotype turned up a few times. The rearrangement uses TRBV20-1 and TRBJ1-3; TRBD1 is a possible D gene (5 bases). V lost 5 bases and J 1 base, leaving 12 bases between the germline ends. Germline CDR1 reads DFQATT; CDR2 reads SNEGSKA (reference sequence). The CDR3 has 14 residues. DNA for the CDR3: TGCAGTGCTGTCCGGCAGGGATCTGGAAACACCATATATTTT. This codes for CSAVRQGSGNTIYF.

As DNA, the CDR3 is TGTGCCAGCAGCTTGGCGGGGGGGGGCGCAGATACGCAGTATTTT. Translating gives CASSLAGGGADTQYF. The chain is built from TRBV5-5 and TRBJ2-3, with TRBD2 matching over 8 bases. Per germline, CDR1 SGHKS and CDR2 YYEKEE (reference sequence). This CDR3 comprises 15 residues. Losses at the gene ends were 0 bases for V and 4 bases for J; bases not matched to a gene: 4.

As regards this clonotype: One end of the junction is discordant with germline, which a read error may explain. In nucleotides, the CDR3 is TGTGCCAGAAGTTACCCCGCGCCCCGGCATTTT. Its protein is CARSYPAPRHF. The chain has TRBV6-2 or TRBV6-3 and TRBJ1-5; no clear D gene. CDR3 length equals 11 residues. CDR1 is MNHEY, CDR2 SVGEGT, per germline.

As concerns this clonotype: A much larger clone lies one base from this, so it may be a read error. The limits of the CDR3 on the DNA are not certain, so only TCRdb's listed CDR3 is given. This rearrangement joins TRBV4-3 to TRBJ2-5. Germline CDR1 reads LGHNA; CDR2 reads YSLEER. The CDR3 totals 14 residues, both ends included. The CDR3 loop reads CASSQDFGDGTRYF.

As to this clonotype: Being one base from a much bigger clone, this may be a read error. The chain is built from TRBV28 and TRBJ1-2; no clear D. The CDR3 is made up of 12 amino acids. V dropped 6 bases and J dropped 10 bases, with 15 bases sitting between them. In germline, CDR1 is MDHEN, CDR2 SYDVKM. The CDR3 reads CASRGMGFHYTF. The CDR3 coding sequence is TGTGCCAGCAGGGGAATGGGGTTTCACTACACCTTC.

For this clonotype: Relative to the germline gene, one junction end is altered; a read error may explain this. The chain recombines TRBV20-1 with TRBJ2-3, with D uncertain. The CDR3 is 14 residues long. CDR1 and CDR2 (germline): DFQATT, SNEGSKA (reference sequence). The CDR3 protein is CNARSSLGTDTQYF. CDR3 bases: TGCAATGCTAGGTCGAGTTTGGGCACAGATACGCAGTATTTT.

Points on this clonotype: A junction boundary mismatches the germline segment, possibly from a read error. V gene TRBV29-1 combines with J gene TRBJ2-3; no definite D call. The germline gives CDR1 SQVTM, CDR2 ANQGSEA. The CDR3 runs 16 residues. CDR3 DNA sequence: TGCAGGGTTGAAGACCCCCGGCCCTCTAGCACAGATACGCAGTATTTT. This codes for CRVEDPRPSSTDTQYF.

This clonotype came up a few times. Germline and junction disagree at one end, which may indicate a read error. The chain couples TRBV11-2 to TRBJ1-1, with TRBD1 matching 7 bases. This CDR3 is 14 amino acids long. Germline V gives CDR1 SGHAT, CDR2 FQNNGV. CDR3 DNA: TGTGCCAGCAGCGTGACAGGGAGAGGGACTGAGGCTTTCTTT. It yields the protein CASSVTGRGTEAFF.

Concerning this clonotype: The final CDR3 position lacks the conserved phenylalanine or tryptophan, pointing to a likely read error. It is unclear where the CDR3 begins or ends on the DNA, so no DNA is shown, and the CDR3 is as TCRdb lists it. The chain links TRBV6-5 to TRBJ2-7; TRBD2 is the table's D call, not checked against the DNA. Germline lookup yields CDR1 MNHEY and CDR2 SVGAGI. The CDR3 adds up to 15 amino acids, both ends counted. The CDR3 is CASRPQLSEGYEHYI.

The rearrangement joins TRBV20-1 to TRBJ2-7; D unclear. Germline CDR1 reads DFQATT; CDR2 reads SNEGSKA (reference sequence). There are 15 residues in the CDR3. V was clipped by 6 bases and J by 2 bases, with 20 bases between them. The CDR3 DNA reads as TGCAGTGCCGCCGCAAGGGCGGTCGGAACCTACGAGCAGTACTTC. It codes for CSAAARAVGTYEQYF.

About this clonotype itself: A junction boundary mismatches the germline segment, possibly from a read error. This rearrangement joins TRBV20-1 to TRBJ2-3, with a weak D call TRBD2 (5 bases). CDR3 length: 14 amino acids. CDR1 is DFQATT, CDR2 SNEGSKA, per germline (reference sequence). CDR3 in amino acids: CNARVARGTDTQYF. CDR3 bases: TGCAATGCTAGAGTAGCGCGGGGCACAGATACGCAGTATTTT.

This clonotype has at least ten counts. The chain uses TRBV4-1 and TRBJ2-7; 8 bases line up with TRBD1. Germline values: CDR1 MGHRA, CDR2 YSYEKL. CDR3 length: 15 amino acids. V lost 0 bases to trimming and J lost 0 bases; unmatched junction nucleotides: 1. This CDR3 reads CASSQEDRASYEQYF. The CDR3 region has the DNA TGCGCCAGCAGCCAAGAGGACAGGGCCTCCTACGAGCAGTACTTC.

As concerns this clonotype: A much larger clone differs from this one at a single base, so this may be a read error. The chain employs TRBV6-5 and TRBJ1-2; the D gene is possibly TRBD1 (6 bases). Germline CDR1 is MNHEY and CDR2 is SVGAGI. This CDR3 has 17 amino acids. Trimming shortened V by 0 bases and J by 4 bases, and 18 bases separated the two germline ends. The CDR3 region is CASSYSNTGAGSYGYTF. CDR3 in DNA: TGTGCCAGCAGTTACTCGAATACGGGGGCGGGTAGCTATGGCTACACCTTC.